This record concerns one T cell receptor beta chain sequence. Germline trimming cut 5 bases from V and 5 bases from J; bases unmatched to any gene: 9. CDR3 length equals 16 residues. The germline V gene encodes CDR1 SGHTA and CDR2 FQGNSA. The data originate from a study of blood T cell repertoires in COVID-19. In the authors' workflow: Reference gene primer amplification gave nucleated cell count estimates. Profiled with immunoSEQ multiplex PCR; TCRdb holds only in-frame clones, not every one. Clone size and the V and J calls come from that table; the DNA yielded D and trimming. The sample holds 250,000 to 350,000 clones, nearly 90% seen once.

The receptor's source is a woman aged 18 to 35 with acute COVID-19. This sequence joins TRBV7-2 and TRBJ1-6; 7 positions agree with TRBD1. Sequencing input: PBMCs or T cells enriched from blood (not recorded which). The DNA of the CDR3 is TGTGCCAGCAGCCCCCAACCGGGACAGAATAATTCACCCCTCCACTTT. This gives the protein CASSPQPGQNNSPLHF.